What follows is one T cell receptor beta chain and its context. Study processing details: Estimates of nucleated cell counts were drawn from the amplification of reference gene primers. TCRdb keeps only in-frame clones here, not all; method: immunoSEQ multiplex PCR. For V, J and clone size, that table is used; D and trimming come from the DNA. Seen here are about 50,000 clones, less than 85% observed once, and the top ten hold approximately 8.2%. The record originates from a study of blood T cell repertoires in COVID-19. The germline gives CDR1 LGHDT, CDR2 YNNKEL (reference sequence). The CDR3 is made up of 15 amino acids. J lost 0 bases, V lost 6 bases, and 3 bases had no gene match.

This TCR derives from a man between 60 and 70 years old with acute or convalescent COVID-19. Sequences were obtained from peripheral blood. The V call is TRBV3-1 (or the pseudogene TRBV3-2), the J call TRBJ1-3; 9 nucleotides agree with TRBD1. This CDR3 is CASSGQGTSGNTIYF. The CDR3 DNA reads as TGTGCCAGCAGTGGACAGGGGACCTCTGGAAACACCATATATTTT.